This TCR beta chain was recorded in a study of blood T cells in healthy people across ages. Findings and caveats of the study: The study lacked donor CMV status, which possibly confounded expanded clonotype changes.

CDR1 is SGHTA, CDR2 FQGNSA, per germline. This CDR3 is 15 amino acids long. With respect to this clonotype: Antigen unknown. One end of the junction is discordant with germline, which a read error may explain.

A second 7 to 11 cycle PCR used barcoded and J-beta primers. TCRdb analysed the 5' RACE reads with MiXCR anew, one entry per CDR3 protein. Of 1.5 million to 2 million distinct CDR3 sequences listed, about 39% are singletons. This receptor was taken from a human donor in good health. The chain couples TRBV7-2 to TRBJ2-7; no definite D call. The end of the DNA fits TRBJ2-4 better, so the J call may be wrong. Sequencing was carried out using blood. The CDR3 here is CGSSLSRTGKNIQYF. In DNA form, the CDR3 reads TGTGGCAGCAGCTTAAGCAGGACGGGCAAAAACATTCAGTACTTC.